The entry below gives a single T cell receptor beta chain sequence along with its context. Its cognate antigen is unknown. TCRdb passed the reads through MiXCR, listing each CDR3 protein once. Of roughly 280,000 distinct CDR3 sequences detected, 20% to 25% appear once; the ten largest clones hold about 21%. CDR1 is SGHAT, CDR2 FQNNGV, per germline. The CDR3 loop spans 14 amino acids. V dropped 2 bases and J dropped 3 bases, with 8 bases sitting between them. The source of the sample is a study of T cell repertoires in cytomegalovirus infection. Study at large: CMV infection and matching HLA type were both indicated by public TCR beta signatures.

Regarding the study as a whole: Identification of carriers of CMV plus the relevant HLA was performed using cumulative public TCR beta family frequency.

The sample here was cultured PBMCs, taken from culture after CMV antigen stimulation. The rearrangement uses TRBV11-2 and TRBJ1-3, with no clear D. The TCR sequence derives from a human donor in good health (CMV status not recorded). Some clones in this sample may be carry-over from other donors' samples. The CDR3 region has the DNA TGTGCCAGCAGCTTACGACTAGTTGGAAACACCATATATTTT. This sequence encodes CASSLRLVGNTIYF.